Each of the 12 T cell receptor beta chains below was sequenced from the same sample in a study of vaccination effects on CD4 cells after COVID-19. Data came from immunoSEQ multiplex PCR; TCRdb stores just in-frame clones and leaves some out. The table lists about 32,000 clones, around 70% of them singletons. Viral peptide pool expansion of antigen-specific CD4+ T cells preceded sequencing in the ViraFEST assay. The culture ran for 10 days before CD4+ T cells were isolated. All participants had two doses of either the BNT162b2 or mRNA-1273 vaccine. Their target antigens are unknown. The sequencing here drew on CD4+ T cells from PBMCs cultured with HCoV-229E spike peptides, taken after COVID-19 vaccination. All receptors derive from a human donor who received a COVID-19 vaccine.

This chain links TRBV30 with TRBJ1-3, with D possibly being TRBD1 (6 bases). This CDR3 spans 14 amino acids. V was pared by 2 bases and J by 1 base, with 9 bases between. Germline V CDR1 and CDR2: GTSNPN, SVGIG (reference sequence). CDR3 nucleotide sequence: TGTGCCTGGAGTTTGACAGGTTCTGGAAACACCATATATTTT. Translation gives CAWSLTGSGNTIYF.

The rearrangement uses TRBV30 and TRBJ1-1; D unclear. CDR1 GTSNPN and CDR2 SVGIG come from the germline V gene (reference sequence). The ends were cut back, 3 bases at V and 5 bases at J, with 22 bases in the middle. The CDR3 extends over 16 amino acids. In DNA form, the CDR3 reads TGTGCCTGGAGGCCGCTCCTCTTGAAGATTGGGACTGAAGCTTTCTTT. Translating it yields CAWRPLLLKIGTEAFF.

The chain is built from TRBV10-3 and TRBJ1-2; TRBD1 aligns across 7 bases. The germline V gene has CDR1 ENHRY and CDR2 SYGVKD. The CDR3 totals 13 residues. With V trimmed by 0 bases and J by 6 bases, 1 base remained unmatched. CDR3 protein: CAISESGQNGYTF. CDR3 sequence (DNA): TGTGCCATCAGTGAGTCGGGACAGAATGGCTACACCTTC.

The chain carries TRBV29-1 and TRBJ2-5, with 9 bases lining up with TRBD2. Unmatched junction bases numbered 8, after V lost 5 bases and J lost 1 base. The CDR3 is made up of 15 amino acids. Germline values: CDR1 SQVTM, CDR2 ANQGSEA. The CDR3, as DNA: TGCAGCGTTTCCCGGCTAGCGGGAATCCAAGAGACCCAGTACTTC. Protein product: CSVSRLAGIQETQYF.

This clone was detected a few times. V gene TRBV21-1 combines with J gene TRBJ2-7; TRBD2 is the table's D call, not checked against the DNA. TRBV21-1 is annotated as a pseudogene. This CDR3 is built from 15 residues. CDR3 loop: CASSKARRPIYEQYF. The CDR3, as DNA: TGTGCCAGCAGCAAAGCACGGAGACCAATCTACGAGCAGTACTTC.

The V and J genes are TRBV14 and TRBJ2-7; the D gene is possibly TRBD2 (5 bases). Between the trimmed V and J ends, which lost 6 bases and 4 bases, there was a span of 16 bases. This CDR3 has 14 residues. Germline-derived CDR1 and CDR2 are SGHDN and FVKESK. The CDR3 DNA follows: TGTGCCAGCAGTCGAGGGCCCCTCGTGTACGAGCAGTACTTC. Translation gives CASSRGPLVYEQYF.

The chain employs TRBV6-2 or TRBV6-3 and TRBJ2-1, with a tentative D call TRBD1 (5 bases). CDR1 is MNHEY, CDR2 SVGEGT, per germline. The CDR3 totals 12 residues. The ends were cut back, 2 bases at V and 7 bases at J, with 6 bases in the middle. CDR3 amino acids: CASSYRTNEQFF. CDR3 sequence (DNA): TGTGCCAGCAGTTACAGGACAAATGAGCAGTTCTTC.

The chain carries TRBV3-1 (or the pseudogene TRBV3-2) and TRBJ1-2; D may be TRBD1 (5 bases). Germline-derived CDR1 and CDR2 are LGHDT and YNNKEL (reference sequence). This CDR3 comprises 16 residues. V dropped 1 base and J dropped 0 bases, with 12 bases sitting between them. CDR3 nucleotides: TGTGCCAGCAGCCAAGTTCATGGGGGGGCTAACTATGGCTACACCTTC. This sequence encodes CASSQVHGGANYGYTF.

The chain carries TRBV2 and TRBJ1-1; no reliable D call. The CDR3 spans 13 residues. V gave up 0 bases and J gave up 10 bases, with 12 bases separating them. Germline loops: CDR1 SNHLY, CDR2 FYNNEI. CDR3 sequence: CASSEAGKVVAFF. The CDR3 DNA reads TGTGCCAGCAGTGAAGCAGGGAAAGTAGTAGCTTTCTTT.

This chain uses TRBV5-6 with TRBJ1-4; 7 positions match TRBD1. The CDR3 is 15 residues long. V trimming: 0 bases; J trimming: 11 bases; junction bases outside the gene matches: 10. Germline V gene sequence: CDR1 SGHDT, CDR2 YYEEEE. CDR3 DNA sequence: TGTGCCAGCAGCTTGGCCAAAAGGGGGCTCGAGAAACTGTTTTTT. Translation gives CASSLAKRGLEKLFF.

Written as DNA, the CDR3 is TGCGCCAGCAGCCAAGAAATCTGGGGTGCCCTCTACGAGCAGTACTTC. Encoded protein: CASSQEIWGALYEQYF. The chain is built from TRBV4-1 and TRBJ2-7, with D hard to call. Per germline, CDR1 MGHRA and CDR2 YSYEKL. This CDR3 spans 16 amino acids. V was trimmed by 0 bases and J by 3 bases, leaving 15 bases between them.

The rearrangement uses TRBV5-1 and TRBJ1-3, with D tentatively TRBD1 (5 bases). The CDR3 is 15 residues long. Germline V gene data show CDR1 as SGHRS and CDR2 as YFSETQ. V dropped 0 bases and J dropped 3 bases, with 10 bases sitting between them. The CDR3 DNA is TGCGCCAGCAGCTTGGCCTTGGGGCTTGGAAACACCATATATTTT. It specifies CASSLALGLGNTIYF.